This TCR beta chain stems from a study of spatial heterogeneity in lung cancer. For the study at large: Averaged across combinations, each unique TCR and UMI pairing appeared more than ten times in raw reads, which were uncorrected.

V lost 10 bases and J lost 7; bases outside the gene matches: 10. Germline loops: CDR1 ENHRY, CDR2 SYGVKD. This CDR3 contains 15 residues. The study, taken as a whole, reports: There were more appearances of ubiquitous expanded tumor TCRs in blood at resection than at follow-up.

A unique molecular identifier was carried by every single TCR cDNA molecule. TCRdb called the 5' RACE reads again in MiXCR, with one record for every CDR3 protein. The sample contains 40,000 or so distinct CDR3 sequences, 7.5% to 8% of which appear only once. This sample's time point: sample taken at primary tumor resection. Whole RNA was taken from tumor, nontumor lung or frozen PBMC; it was then sequenced unsorted. Samples came from roughly 72 TRACERx patients with untreated early-stage lung cancer. Details on this clonotype: Its specificity is not known.

The J gene is TRBJ2-3, the V gene TRBV10-3; 14 bases are shared with TRBD2. The material was PBMCs, obtained at surgery. This sequence was found in a male donor with early-stage non-small cell lung cancer. CDR3 DNA: TGTGCCACGGGGACTAGCGGGAGCATGGCAAATACGCAGTATTTT. Protein product: CATGTSGSMANTQYF.